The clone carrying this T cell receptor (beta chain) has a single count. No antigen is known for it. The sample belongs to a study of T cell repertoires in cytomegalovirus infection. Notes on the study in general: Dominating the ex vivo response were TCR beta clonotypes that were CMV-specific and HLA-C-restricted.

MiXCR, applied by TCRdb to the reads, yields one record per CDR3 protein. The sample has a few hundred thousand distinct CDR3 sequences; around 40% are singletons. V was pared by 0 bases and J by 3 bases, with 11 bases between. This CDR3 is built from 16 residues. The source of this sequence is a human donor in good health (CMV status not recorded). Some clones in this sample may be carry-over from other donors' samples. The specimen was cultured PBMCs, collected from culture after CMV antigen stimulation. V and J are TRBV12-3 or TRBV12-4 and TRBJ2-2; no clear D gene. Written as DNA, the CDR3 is TGTGCCAGCAGTTTAGCGCCAGTCCCGGACACCGGGGAGCTGTTTTTT. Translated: CASSLAPVPDTGELFF.